Described below is a single T cell receptor (beta chain) sequence and its context. This sample was included in a study of preoperative IRX-2 immunotherapy in early breast cancer. The treatment: preoperative locoregional IRX-2 cytokine immunotherapy. Patients received preoperative, locoregional IRX-2 cytokine immunotherapy in a phase Ib study. The CDR3 is made up of 13 amino acids. Germline loops: CDR1 SGHTA, CDR2 FQGTGA. V was clipped by 0 bases and J by 2 bases, with 4 bases between them. Sequencing was performed with immunoSEQ multiplex PCR; in TCRdb, only in-frame clones are kept and a portion is missing. The data hold about 24,000 clones, with around nine tenths observed a single time.

The sample was tumor tissue, taken after IRX-2 immunotherapy. This TCR was sampled from a human donor with breast cancer. The rearrangement links TRBV7-3 to TRBJ2-5; D not certain. CDR3 residues: CASSLTRQETQYF. CDR3 DNA sequence: TGTGCCAGCAGCTTAACCAGACAAGAGACCCAGTACTTC.